This T cell receptor beta chain was recovered during a study of regulatory T cells in long-lasting Graves disease. Time point of the sample: newly diagnosed GD, antithyroid drugs for less than 3 months. Extracted PBMC RNA gave rise to the TCR library. iRepertoire HTBI primers and Arm-PCR of CDR3 regions built TCR beta libraries. TCRdb recomputed calls from the multiplex PCR reads with MiXCR, one row per CDR3 protein. The table records about 420,000 distinct CDR3 sequences, around 15% of them present only once. The study's findings and limits: TRBV28, TRBJ1-2 and TRBJ2-5 emerged as the favored segments in persistent disease. Patients with persistent Graves' had lower TCR diversity than newly diagnosed patients.

Deletions cut 0 bases from V and 4 bases from J, with 14 bases between. The germline V gene has CDR1 SQVTM and CDR2 ANQGSEA. The CDR3 loop spans 15 amino acids. This clonotype has ten or more counts. Antigen: not known. These data were likewise used in another study, on T cells in Graves' hyperthyroidism and ophthalmopathy. From that paper: Together with thyroid ultrasound, orbital computed tomography, serum thyroxine and TRAb, clinical symptoms were used for diagnoses. RT-PCR in the first round (using the HTBI primer set) targeted the TCR CDR3.

The origin of this receptor is a woman aged 18-35 years with Graves disease. Sequenced here: peripheral blood mononuclear cells (PBMCs), sampled at new diagnosis, from a patient treated with antithyroid drugs. The rearrangement links TRBV29-1 to TRBJ2-3; a weak D match, TRBD2 (5 bases). For the CDR3, the DNA is TGCAGCGTTGAAGAGGGCCACAGCGGAGCAGATACGCAGTATTTT. It encodes CSVEEGHSGADTQYF.